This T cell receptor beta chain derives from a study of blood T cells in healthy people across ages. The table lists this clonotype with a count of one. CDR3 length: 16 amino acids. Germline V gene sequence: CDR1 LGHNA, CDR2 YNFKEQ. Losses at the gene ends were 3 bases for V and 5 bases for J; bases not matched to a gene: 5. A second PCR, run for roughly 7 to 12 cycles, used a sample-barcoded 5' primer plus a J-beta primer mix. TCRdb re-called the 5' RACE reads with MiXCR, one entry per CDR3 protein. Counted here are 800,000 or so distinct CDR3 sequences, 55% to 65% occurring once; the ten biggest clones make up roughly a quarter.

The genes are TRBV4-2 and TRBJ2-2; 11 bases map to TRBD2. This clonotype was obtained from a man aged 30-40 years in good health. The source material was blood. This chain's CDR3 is CASSQPGLAATGELFF. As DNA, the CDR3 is TGTGCCAGCAGCCAGCCGGGACTAGCGGCTACCGGGGAGCTGTTTTTT.